This is a list of T cell receptor beta chains from one sample in a study of cytomegalovirus exposure and HLA in healthy donors. Only in-frame clones appear in the TCRdb table, and some are missing; sequencing was by immunoSEQ multiplex PCR. Seen here are over 150,000 clones, 75% to 90% observed once, and the top ten hold 0.9% to 1%. Sequences were obtained from PBMCs. The receptors shown here come from a girl under 10 years old in good health and CMV-seropositive. CDR3s include the opening cysteine and the closing phenylalanine or tryptophan. Fields, in order: D gene, J gene, V gene, clone size, CDR3 DNA, CDR3 protein. The D gene is left open where the match is weak. Not all rows give a size; the values are once, few, many and, for expanded clones, a class.

>TRBD2|TRBJ2-7|TRBV7-9|.
TGTGCCAGCAGCGCGGGACTAGCGGGCACCTACGAGCAGTACTTC
CASSAGLAGTYEQYF
>TRBD1|TRBJ1-1|TRBV29-1|.
TGCAGCGTTTACAGGGGTGGTGAAGCTTTCTTT
CSVYRGGEAFF
>.|TRBJ1-1|TRBV10-1|once
TGCGCCAGCAGTGGGGACACCGCTGAAGCTTTCTTT
CASSGDTAEAFF
>TRBD1|TRBJ2-5|TRBV5-1|.
TGCGCCAGCAGCCCCCTGGTCCCGGGACAGGGATCAGAGACCCAGTACTTC
CASSPLVPGQGSETQYF
>TRBD2|TRBJ2-7|TRBV28|.
TGTGCCAGCAGAGGGACTAGCGGGAGAGTCGAGCAGTACTTC
CASRGTSGRVEQYF
>TRBD2|TRBJ2-2|TRBV7-2|once
TGTGCCAGCGGCGGGGGGGCCGGGGAGCTGTTTTTT
CASGGGAGELFF
>TRBD1|TRBJ2-3|TRBV30|.
TGTGCCTGCGCCCCGACCCGATGGACAGGTACAGATACGCAGTATTTT
CACAPTRWTGTDTQYF
>.|TRBJ1-5|TRBV7-2|.
TGTGCCAGCAGCTTAGCGGCCAGTCATCAGCCCCAGCATTTT
CASSLAASHQPQHF
>.|TRBJ1-2|TRBV5-1|.
TGCGCCAGCAGCTTAGGAGGGCCCTACCCCCCAGCTAACTATGGCTACACCTTC
CASSLGGPYPPANYGYTF
>.|TRBJ2-1|TRBV4-1|.
TGCGCCAGCAGCCAAACACAGGGCTTATACAATGAGCAGTTCTTC
CASSQTQGLYNEQFF
>TRBD1|TRBJ2-7|TRBV30|.
TGTGCCTGGAGAACACAGGGGGGTTCCTACGAGCAGTACTTC
CAWRTQGGSYEQYF
>.|TRBJ1-5|TRBV7-8|.
TGTGCCAGCAGCGTCCTGGGAGATCGCAATCAGCCCCAGCATTTT
CASSVLGDRNQPQHF
>.|TRBJ2-7|TRBV4-1|.
TGCGCCAGCAGCCTCACCGGGACAAACTCCTACGAGCAGTACTTC
CASSLTGTNSYEQYF
>.|TRBJ2-7|TRBV10-2|.
TGCGCCAGCAGTGATTACTACGAGCAGTACTTC
CASSDYYEQYF
>.|TRBJ1-1|TRBV27|.
TGTGCCAGCAGTTCCCTCCCAAGGGGGAACACTGAAGCTTTCTTT
CASSSLPRGNTEAFF
>.|TRBJ2-1|TRBV2|.
TGTGCCAGCAGTGAAAGGTTCCGGGATGAGCAGTTCTTC
CASSERFRDEQFF
>TRBD1|TRBJ1-2|TRBV6-4|.
TGTGCCAGCAGTGACTCTAGCAGGGGGAACTATGGCTACACCTTC
CASSDSSRGNYGYTF
>TRBD2|TRBJ2-2|TRBV29-1|.
TGCAGCGGCGGGACTAGCGGGGAGCTGTTTTTT
CSGGTSGELFF
>TRBD1|TRBJ1-4|TRBV6-5|.
TGTGCCAGCAGTTACTCAGGAGGGGGCAGAGAAAAACTGTTTTTT
CASSYSGGGREKLFF
>.|TRBJ2-1|TRBV18|.
TGTGCCAGCTCACCACCGACGCCCCGGGTTGAGCAGTTCTTC
CASSPPTPRVEQFF
>.|TRBJ1-2|TRBV4-1|few
TGCGCCAGCAGCCAAGTCTTTTCCGACTATGGCTACACCTTC
CASSQVFSDYGYTF
>.|TRBJ1-2|TRBV2|.
TGTGCCAGCTCCTACAGGGTTGGCTACACCTTC
CASSYRVGYTF
>.|TRBJ1-1|TRBV27|.
TGTGCCAGCAGTTACACAGGGTACAGGGACACTGAAGCTTTCTTT
CASSYTGYRDTEAFF
>.|TRBJ2-3|TRBV28|.
TGTGCCAGCCGCCCCAGGGTTGGGGCAGATACGCAGTATTTT
CASRPRVGADTQYF
>TRBD2|TRBJ2-5|TRBV7-9|.
TGTGCCAGCAGCTCCACCCCGATAAGCGGGAGGGGACAGGAGACCCAGTACTTC
CASSSTPISGRGQETQYF
>.|TRBJ2-7|TRBV6-5|.
TGTGCCAGCAGCCTTTGGAGGGGGCTGAGAGAGCAGTACTTC
CASSLWRGLREQYF
>TRBD2|TRBJ2-1|TRBV4-2|once
TGTGCCAGCAGCCCCCGATTCGGACTAGCGGGAGGAAGGGAGCAGTTCTTC
CASSPRFGLAGGREQFF
>.|TRBJ1-1|TRBV6-5|.
TGTGCCAGCAGTTACTTAGGGGAAAGCATGAACACTGAAGCTTTCTTT
CASSYLGESMNTEAFF
>TRBD2|TRBJ2-7|TRBV6-1|.
TGTGCCCGCAAAGCGGGGGAGCAGTACTTC
CARKAGEQYF
>.|TRBJ2-3|TRBV6-1|.
TGTGCCAGCAGTGGTATACCAGGCACAGCAGATACGCAGTATTTT
CASSGIPGTADTQYF
>TRBD1|TRBJ2-7|TRBV15|.
TGTGCCACCAGCAGAGACGGGACAGCGCGAATCTACGAGCAGTACTTC
CATSRDGTARIYEQYF
>TRBD1|TRBJ1-5|TRBV29-1|.
TGCAGCGTTGAGACAGGGGACAATCAGCCCCAGCATTTT
CSVETGDNQPQHF
>.|TRBJ1-1|TRBV10-3|.
TGTGCCATCAGTGAGGGTATCAGGACTGAAGCTTTCTTT
CAISEGIRTEAFF
>.|TRBJ2-3|TRBV7-9|.
TGTGCCAGCAGCTTAGGTACCAGGGGTGCAGATACGCAGTATTTT
CASSLGTRGADTQYF
>TRBD2|TRBJ2-7|TRBV29-1|.
TGCAGCGTTCGGTCCACTAGCGGGAGGCCGTTTTCCTACGAGCAGTACTTC
CSVRSTSGRPFSYEQYF
>.|TRBJ2-5|TRBV6-1|.
TGTGCCAGCAGTGAACAGGGGGAGACCCAGTACTTC
CASSEQGETQYF
>.|TRBJ1-1|TRBV6-6|.
TGTGCCAGCAGTTACTCGCCACGGGGGGAAAACACTGAAGCTTTCTTT
CASSYSPRGENTEAFF